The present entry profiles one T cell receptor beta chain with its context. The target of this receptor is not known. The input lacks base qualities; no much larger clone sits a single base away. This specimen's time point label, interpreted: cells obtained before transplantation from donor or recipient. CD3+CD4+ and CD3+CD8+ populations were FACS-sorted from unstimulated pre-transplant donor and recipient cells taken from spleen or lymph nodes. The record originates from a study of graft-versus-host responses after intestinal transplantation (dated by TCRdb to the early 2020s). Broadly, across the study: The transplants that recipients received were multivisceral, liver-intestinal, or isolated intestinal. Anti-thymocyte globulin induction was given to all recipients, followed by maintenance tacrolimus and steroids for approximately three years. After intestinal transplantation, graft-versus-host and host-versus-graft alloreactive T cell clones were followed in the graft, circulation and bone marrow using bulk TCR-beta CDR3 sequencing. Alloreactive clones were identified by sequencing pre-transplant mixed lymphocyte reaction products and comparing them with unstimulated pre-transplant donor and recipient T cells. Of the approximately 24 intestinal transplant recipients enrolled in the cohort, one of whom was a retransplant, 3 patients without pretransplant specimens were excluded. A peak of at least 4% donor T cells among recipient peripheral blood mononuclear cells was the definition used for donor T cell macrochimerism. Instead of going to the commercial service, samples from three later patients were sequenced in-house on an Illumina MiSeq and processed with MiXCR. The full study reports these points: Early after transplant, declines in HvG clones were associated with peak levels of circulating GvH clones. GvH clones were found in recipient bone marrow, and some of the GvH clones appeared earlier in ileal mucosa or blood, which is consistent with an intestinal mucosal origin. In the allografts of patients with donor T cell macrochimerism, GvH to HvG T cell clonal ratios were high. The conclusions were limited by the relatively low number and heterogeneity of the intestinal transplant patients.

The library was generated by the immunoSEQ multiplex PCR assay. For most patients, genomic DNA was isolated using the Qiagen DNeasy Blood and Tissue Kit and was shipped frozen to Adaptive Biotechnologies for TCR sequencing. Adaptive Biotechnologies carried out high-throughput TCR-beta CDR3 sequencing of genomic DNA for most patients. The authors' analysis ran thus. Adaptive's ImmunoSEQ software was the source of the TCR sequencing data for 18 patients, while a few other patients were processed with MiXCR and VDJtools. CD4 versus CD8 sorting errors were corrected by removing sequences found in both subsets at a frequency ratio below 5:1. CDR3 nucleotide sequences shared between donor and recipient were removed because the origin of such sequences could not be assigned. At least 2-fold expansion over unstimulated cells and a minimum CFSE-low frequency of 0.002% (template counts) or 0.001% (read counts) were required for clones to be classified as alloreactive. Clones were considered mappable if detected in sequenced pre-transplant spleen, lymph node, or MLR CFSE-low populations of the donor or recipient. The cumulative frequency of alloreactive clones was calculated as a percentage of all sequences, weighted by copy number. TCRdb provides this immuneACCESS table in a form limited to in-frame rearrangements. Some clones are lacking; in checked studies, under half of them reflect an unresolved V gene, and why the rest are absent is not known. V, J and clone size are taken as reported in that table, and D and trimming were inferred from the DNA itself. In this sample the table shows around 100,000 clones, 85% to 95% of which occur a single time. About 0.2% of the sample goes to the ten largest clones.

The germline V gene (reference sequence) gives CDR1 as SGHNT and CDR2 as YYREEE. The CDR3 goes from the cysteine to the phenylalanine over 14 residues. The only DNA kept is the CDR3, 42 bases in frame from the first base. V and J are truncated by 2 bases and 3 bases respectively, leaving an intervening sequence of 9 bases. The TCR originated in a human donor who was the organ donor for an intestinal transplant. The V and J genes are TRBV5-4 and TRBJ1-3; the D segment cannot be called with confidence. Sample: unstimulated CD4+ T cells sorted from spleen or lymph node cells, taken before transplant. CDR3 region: CASSFGLDGNTIYF. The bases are TGTGCCAGCAGCTTCGGGTTAGATGGAAACACCATATATTTT.